What follows are 11 T cell receptor beta chains derived from one specimen sequenced in a study of neurological immune-mediated disorders. TCRdb called the 5' RACE reads again in MiXCR, with one record for every CDR3 protein. The table lists roughly 56,000 distinct CDR3 sequences, more than 9.5% of them singletons. Sequencing was carried out using PBMCs. Source of these receptors: a man aged 55 to 70 in good health.

This clonotype has a count of ten or more. V is TRBV20-1 and J is TRBJ2-1, with a weak D call TRBD2 (6 bases). The CDR3 totals 15 residues. Trimming removed 1 base from V and 8 bases from J, with 18 bases in between. Germline V lookup: CDR1 DFQATT, CDR2 SNEGSKA (reference sequence). CDR3 protein: CSARGDPGSIYEQFF. The CDR3 nucleotides are TGCAGTGCTAGAGGGGACCCCGGGAGTATCTATGAGCAGTTCTTC.

This clonotype was detected ten times or more. This chain joins TRBV5-1 and TRBJ2-7; 9 bases match TRBD1. CDR3 length: 14 residues. Germline V gene data show CDR1 as SGHRS and CDR2 as YFSETQ. V shed 7 bases, J shed 2 bases, and the junction held 7 bases outside the gene matches. The CDR3 reads CASGAGDRAYEQYF. The CDR3 DNA is TGCGCCAGCGGTGCTGGGGACAGGGCCTACGAGCAGTACTTC.

A few counts support this clonotype. V and J are TRBV19 and TRBJ2-1; 9 bases are shared with TRBD2. This CDR3 comprises 14 residues. With 8 bases clipped from V and 5 bases from J, the junction kept 7 bases outside the gene matches. Germline V gene lookup returns CDR1 LNHDA and CDR2 SQIVND (reference sequence). The DNA of the CDR3 is TGTGCCAGTCGCTCCCAGCGGGGGGACAATGAGCAGTTCTTC. This sequence encodes CASRSQRGDNEQFF.

This clonotype was recorded many times. The rearrangement links TRBV11-3 to TRBJ2-7; TRBD1 might be the D (5 bases). Germline CDR1 is SGHNT and CDR2 is YENEEA. There are 13 residues in the CDR3. V was shortened by 2 bases and J by 8 bases, with 13 bases between the two germline ends. CDR3 loop: CASSLRQAGKQYF. DNA of the CDR3: TGTGCCAGCAGCTTACGCCAGGCAGGGAAGCAGTACTTC.

This clonotype has just a few counts. The V and J genes are TRBV6-5 and TRBJ1-4; D gene uncertain. Germline assignment: CDR1 MNHEY and CDR2 SVGAGI. There are 14 residues in the CDR3. V was trimmed by 2 bases and J by 0 bases, leaving 4 bases between them. The CDR3 loop is CASSYSATNEKLFF. The CDR3 nucleotides are TGTGCCAGCAGTTACAGCGCAACTAATGAAAAACTGTTTTTT.

This clonotype was picked up many times. V gene TRBV12-3 or TRBV12-4 combines with J gene TRBJ2-1, with D tentatively TRBD2 (5 bases). The CDR3 loop spans 14 amino acids. Trimming left V 10 bases short and J 4 bases short, with 17 bases between. The CDR3 DNA reads TGTGCCACCTCCGCCCCGGGATTTTACAATGAGCAGTTCTTC. Translated, it gives CATSAPGFYNEQFF.

This clonotype was seen ten or more times. The V call is TRBV29-1, the J call TRBJ1-5, with D unclear. V was trimmed by 4 bases and J by 7 bases, leaving 11 bases between them. The germline V gene encodes CDR1 SQVTM and CDR2 ANQGSEA. The CDR3 loop spans 12 amino acids. The CDR3 coding sequence is TGCAGCGTTGGGGAAGGTACCCAGCCCCAGCATTTT. It encodes CSVGEGTQPQHF.

This clonotype was recorded many times. This chain links TRBV20-1 with TRBJ2-1; D is ambiguous. The V gene's germline CDR1 is DFQATT and CDR2 SNEGSKA (reference sequence). V was cut by 0 bases and J by 3 bases, with 18 bases left in between. There are 17 residues in the CDR3. The CDR3 here is CSARDQRRLQIYNEQFF. The DNA of the CDR3 is TGCAGTGCTAGAGATCAACGGAGACTCCAGATCTACAATGAGCAGTTCTTC.

This clonotype was observed many times. The gene calls are TRBV20-1 and TRBJ2-5; 8 nucleotides agree with TRBD2. Germline CDR1 and CDR2: DFQATT and SNEGSKA (reference sequence). The J segment lost 5 bases and the V segment lost 4 bases, leaving 18 bases of the junction unmatched. The CDR3 length is 17 residues. The DNA of the CDR3 is TGCAGTGCTACCACCGGGGGGATGCGGGGGGCGGAGGAGACCCAGTACTTC. It yields the protein CSATTGGMRGAEETQYF.

This clonotype was recorded many times. CDR3 DNA: TGTGCCAGCAGCTTGGGACTAGCGGGGGGGGAGGATACGCAGTATTTT. Its protein is CASSLGLAGGEDTQYF. The chain has TRBV9 and TRBJ2-3; 16 bases align to TRBD2. From germline, CDR1 is SGDLS and CDR2 YYNGEE. Trimming removed 4 bases from V and 6 bases from J; junction bases left unmatched: 5. The CDR3 loop spans 16 amino acids.

This clonotype was observed many times. V and J are TRBV12-3 or TRBV12-4 and TRBJ2-7; 9 bases are a match to TRBD1. The V and J ends lost 6 bases and 5 bases, in that order; junction bases with no gene match: 8. This CDR3 has 14 residues. The CDR3 loop is CASSYGGQGDEQYF. The CDR3 DNA reads as TGTGCCAGCAGCTACGGGGGACAGGGCGACGAGCAGTACTTC.